A selection of T cell receptor beta chains follows, all from one sample in a study of Ad26.COV2.S vaccination and SARS-CoV-2 variants. TCRdb's copy holds only in-frame clones and misses some; the assay was immunoSEQ multiplex PCR. The sample includes some 320,000 clones, about 82% of them seen just once. Sequenced material: peripheral blood, taken in a trial of Ad26.COV2.S vaccine versus placebo. Source of these receptors: a person aged 18-60 years who received the Ad26.COV2.S COVID-19 vaccine or a placebo. Each CDR3 is given with its conserved first and last residue. Fields, in order: V gene, CDR3 length, J gene, clone size, D gene, CDR3 protein, CDR3 DNA. D genes are given only for firm matches. Rows may omit the clone size; those that give it use once, few, many or a size class.

V gene: TRBV7-9; CDR3 length: 15; J gene: TRBJ1-1; clone size: -; D gene: TRBD1; CDR3 protein: CASSTIQGLNTEAFF; CDR3 DNA: TGTGCCAGCAGCACCATACAGGGGCTGAACACTGAAGCTTTCTTT
V gene: TRBV24-1; CDR3 length: 16; J gene: TRBJ2-7; clone size: once; D gene: TRBD2; CDR3 protein: CATSTSGGTYSYEQYF; CDR3 DNA: TGTGCCACCTCGACTAGCGGGGGGACCTACTCCTACGAGCAGTACTTC
V gene: TRBV7-9; CDR3 length: 19; J gene: TRBJ2-6; clone size: few; D gene: -; CDR3 protein: CASSSTEAQTRYGANVLTF; CDR3 DNA: TGTGCCAGCAGCTCAACGGAGGCACAGACCCGCTATGGGGCCAACGTCCTGACTTTC
V gene: TRBV15; CDR3 length: 14; J gene: TRBJ2-5; clone size: few; D gene: -; CDR3 protein: CATSSRRGGETQYF; CDR3 DNA: TGTGCCACCAGCTCTAGAAGGGGAGGAGAGACCCAGTACTTC
V gene: TRBV27; CDR3 length: 13; J gene: TRBJ2-3; clone size: -; D gene: -; CDR3 protein: CASSPLDADTQYF; CDR3 DNA: TGTGCCAGCAGTCCCCTCGACGCTGATACGCAGTATTTT
V gene: TRBV3-1/TRBV3-2; CDR3 length: 16; J gene: TRBJ2-3; clone size: once; D gene: -; CDR3 protein: CASSPGVVGGTDTQYF; CDR3 DNA: TGTGCCAGCAGCCCTGGGGTGGTGGGGGGCACAGATACGCAGTATTTT
V gene: TRBV19; CDR3 length: 14; J gene: TRBJ2-2; clone size: -; D gene: -; CDR3 protein: CASRAALFTGELFF; CDR3 DNA: TGTGCCAGTAGGGCAGCCTTATTCACCGGGGAGCTGTTTTTT
V gene: TRBV5-1; CDR3 length: 16; J gene: TRBJ1-4; clone size: -; D gene: TRBD1; CDR3 protein: CASSLPRDRANEKLFF; CDR3 DNA: TGCGCCAGCAGCTTGCCCCGGGACAGGGCAAATGAAAAACTGTTTTTT
V gene: TRBV3-1/TRBV3-2; CDR3 length: 15; J gene: TRBJ1-2; clone size: -; D gene: -; CDR3 protein: CASSQDLQVRYGYTF; CDR3 DNA: TGTGCCAGCAGCCAAGATCTCCAGGTCCGCTATGGCTACACCTTC
V gene: TRBV10-3; CDR3 length: 13; J gene: TRBJ1-2; clone size: -; D gene: TRBD1; CDR3 protein: CAASGQGARGYTF; CDR3 DNA: TGTGCCGCCTCGGGACAGGGGGCGAGGGGCTACACCTTC
V gene: TRBV20-1; CDR3 length: 14; J gene: TRBJ2-3; clone size: -; D gene: -; CDR3 protein: CSASSGARTDTQYF; CDR3 DNA: TGCAGTGCTAGTTCTGGGGCCCGCACAGATACGCAGTATTTT
V gene: TRBV6-6; CDR3 length: 14; J gene: TRBJ1-1; clone size: few; D gene: -; CDR3 protein: CASSSGQTDTEAFF; CDR3 DNA: TGTGCCAGCAGCTCAGGACAGACCGACACTGAAGCTTTCTTT
V gene: TRBV9; CDR3 length: 15; J gene: TRBJ2-1; clone size: -; D gene: TRBD2; CDR3 protein: CASTSRGGSYNEQFF; CDR3 DNA: TGTGCCAGCACCTCGCGGGGGGGATCCTACAATGAGCAGTTCTTC
V gene: TRBV28; CDR3 length: 13; J gene: TRBJ1-2; clone size: -; D gene: -; CDR3 protein: CASSLGANYGYTF; CDR3 DNA: TGTGCCAGCAGTTTGGGGGCTAACTATGGCTACACCTTC
V gene: TRBV27; CDR3 length: 14; J gene: TRBJ2-7; clone size: few; D gene: -; CDR3 protein: CASSSPGKDYEQYF; CDR3 DNA: TGTGCCAGCAGTTCTCCGGGGAAGGACTACGAGCAGTACTTC
V gene: TRBV10-3; CDR3 length: 14; J gene: TRBJ1-2; clone size: many; D gene: TRBD1; CDR3 protein: CAIRRTGPNSGYTF; CDR3 DNA: TGTGCCATCAGGAGGACAGGGCCGAACAGTGGCTACACCTTC
V gene: TRBV9; CDR3 length: 13; J gene: TRBJ2-3; clone size: -; D gene: -; CDR3 protein: CASRGRGVDTQYF; CDR3 DNA: TGTGCCAGCCGGGGGCGGGGAGTAGATACGCAGTATTTT
V gene: TRBV6-6; CDR3 length: 14; J gene: TRBJ2-7; clone size: -; D gene: -; CDR3 protein: CASSYLTSTDEQYF; CDR3 DNA: TGTGCCAGCAGTTACCTAACGTCGACAGACGAGCAGTACTTC
V gene: TRBV5-6; CDR3 length: 14; J gene: TRBJ2-1; clone size: -; D gene: TRBD2; CDR3 protein: CASKAGPFYNEQFF; CDR3 DNA: TGTGCCAGCAAAGCGGGACCTTTTTACAATGAGCAGTTCTTC
V gene: TRBV5-8; CDR3 length: 15; J gene: TRBJ1-2; clone size: -; D gene: TRBD1; CDR3 protein: CASRSNRGNLYGYTF; CDR3 DNA: TGTGCCAGCAGATCCAACAGGGGGAATCTCTATGGCTACACCTTC
V gene: TRBV7-2; CDR3 length: 16; J gene: TRBJ2-5; clone size: -; D gene: -; CDR3 protein: CASSLVRAPEGETQYF; CDR3 DNA: TGTGCCAGCAGCTTAGTCCGGGCCCCTGAGGGGGAGACCCAGTACTTC
V gene: TRBV19; CDR3 length: 17; J gene: TRBJ1-4; clone size: -; D gene: -; CDR3 protein: CASSIASAGATDEKLFF; CDR3 DNA: TGTGCCAGTAGTATTGCAAGTGCCGGCGCTACGGATGAAAAACTGTTTTTT
V gene: TRBV29-1; CDR3 length: 14; J gene: TRBJ2-5; clone size: -; D gene: TRBD2; CDR3 protein: CSVVRRGGRETQYF; CDR3 DNA: TGCAGCGTTGTTAGGCGGGGGGGCCGAGAGACCCAGTACTTC
V gene: TRBV5-1; CDR3 length: 15; J gene: TRBJ2-1; clone size: few; D gene: TRBD2; CDR3 protein: CASSQVGSGGKEQFF; CDR3 DNA: TGCGCCAGCTCCCAGGTGGGTAGCGGGGGGAAGGAGCAGTTCTTC
V gene: TRBV4-1; CDR3 length: 18; J gene: TRBJ1-4; clone size: few; D gene: TRBD1; CDR3 protein: CASSPPGQGIATNEKLFF; CDR3 DNA: TGCGCCAGCAGCCCTCCGGGACAGGGAATTGCAACTAATGAAAAACTGTTTTTT
V gene: TRBV9; CDR3 length: 14; J gene: TRBJ1-3; clone size: -; D gene: -; CDR3 protein: CASSVDVSGNTIYF; CDR3 DNA: TGTGCCAGCAGCGTCGATGTTTCTGGAAACACCATATATTTT